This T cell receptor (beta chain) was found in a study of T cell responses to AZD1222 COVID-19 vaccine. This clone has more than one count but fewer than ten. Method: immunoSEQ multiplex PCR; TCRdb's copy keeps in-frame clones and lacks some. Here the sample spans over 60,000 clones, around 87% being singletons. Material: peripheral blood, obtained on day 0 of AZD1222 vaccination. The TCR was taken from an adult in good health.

The CDR3 region has the DNA TGTGCCAGTAATATGGTTCGAGGGGATCGAGGGGAAAAACTGTTTTTT. Amino acid sequence: CASNMVRGDRGEKLFF. This chain links TRBV19 with TRBJ1-4; TRBD1 is a possible D gene (5 bases). Germline V gives CDR1 LNHDA, CDR2 SQIVND (reference sequence). The length of the CDR3 is 16 residues. Trimming stripped 7 bases from V and 8 bases from J, with 23 bases between.